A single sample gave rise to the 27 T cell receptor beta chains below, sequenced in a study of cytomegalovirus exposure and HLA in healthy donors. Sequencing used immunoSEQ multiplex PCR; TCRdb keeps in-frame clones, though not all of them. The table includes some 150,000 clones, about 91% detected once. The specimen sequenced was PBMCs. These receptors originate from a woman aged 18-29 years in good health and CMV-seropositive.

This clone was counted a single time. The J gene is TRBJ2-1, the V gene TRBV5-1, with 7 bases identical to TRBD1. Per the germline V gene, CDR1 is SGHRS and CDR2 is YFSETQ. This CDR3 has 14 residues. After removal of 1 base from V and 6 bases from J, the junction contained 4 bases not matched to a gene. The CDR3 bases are TGCGCCAGCAGCTTGACGACAGGGCTCAATGAGCAGTTCTTC. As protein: CASSLTTGLNEQFF.

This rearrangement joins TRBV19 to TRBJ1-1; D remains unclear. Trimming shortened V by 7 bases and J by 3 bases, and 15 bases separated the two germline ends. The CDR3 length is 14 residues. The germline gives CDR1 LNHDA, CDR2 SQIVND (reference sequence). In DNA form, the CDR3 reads TGTGCCAGTATAAACTACGGAGAACACACTGAAGCTTTCTTT. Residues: CASINYGEHTEAFF.

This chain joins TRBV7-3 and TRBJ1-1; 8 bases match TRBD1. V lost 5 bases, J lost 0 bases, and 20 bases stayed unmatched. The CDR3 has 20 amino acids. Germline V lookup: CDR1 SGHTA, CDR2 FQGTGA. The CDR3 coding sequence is TGTGCCAGCAGCCACACCGACCCCGGACAGGGCCCTACGATGAACACTGAAGCTTTCTTT. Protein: CASSHTDPGQGPTMNTEAFF.

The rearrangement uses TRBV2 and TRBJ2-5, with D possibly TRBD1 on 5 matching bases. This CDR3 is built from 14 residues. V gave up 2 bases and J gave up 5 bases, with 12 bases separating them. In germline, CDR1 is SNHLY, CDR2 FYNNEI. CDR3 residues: CASSEFRVGETQYF. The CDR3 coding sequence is TGTGCCAGCAGTGAATTCAGGGTTGGGGAGACCCAGTACTTC.

The chain's CDR3 is CASSPGSGRGRTGELFF. The CDR3 DNA is TGCGCCAGCAGCCCGGGGAGCGGGAGGGGTCGGACCGGGGAGCTGTTTTTT. V is TRBV4-1 and J is TRBJ2-2; 10 nucleotides agree with TRBD2. There are 17 residues in the CDR3. Germline V gene data show CDR1 as MGHRA and CDR2 as YSYEKL. Losses at the gene ends were 4 bases for V and 5 bases for J; bases not matched to a gene: 10.

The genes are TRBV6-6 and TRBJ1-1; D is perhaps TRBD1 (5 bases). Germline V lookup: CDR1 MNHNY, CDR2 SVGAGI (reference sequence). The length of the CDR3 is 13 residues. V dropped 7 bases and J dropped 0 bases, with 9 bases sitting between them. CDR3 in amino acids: CASTGQVNTEAFF. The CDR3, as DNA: TGTGCCAGCACTGGACAAGTGAACACTGAAGCTTTCTTT.

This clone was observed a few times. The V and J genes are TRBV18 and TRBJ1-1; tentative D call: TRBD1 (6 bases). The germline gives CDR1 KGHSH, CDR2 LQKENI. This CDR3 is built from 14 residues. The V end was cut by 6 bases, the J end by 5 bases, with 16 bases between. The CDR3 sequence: CASSPGGGRTEAFF. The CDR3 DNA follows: TGTGCCAGCTCTCCCGGGGGGGGCCGGACTGAAGCTTTCTTT.

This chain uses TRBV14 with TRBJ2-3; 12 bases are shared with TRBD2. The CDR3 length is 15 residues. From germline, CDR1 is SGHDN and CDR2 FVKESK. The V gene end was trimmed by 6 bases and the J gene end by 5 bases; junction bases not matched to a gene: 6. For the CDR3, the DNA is TGTGCCAGCAGTCCGCTAGCGGGAGGGCGAGATACGCAGTATTTT. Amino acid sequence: CASSPLAGGRDTQYF.

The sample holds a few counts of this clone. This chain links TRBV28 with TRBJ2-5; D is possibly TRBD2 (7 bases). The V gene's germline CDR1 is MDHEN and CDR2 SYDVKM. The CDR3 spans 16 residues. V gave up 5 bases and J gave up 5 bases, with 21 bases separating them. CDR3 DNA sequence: TGTGCCAGCAGTAATCAAAGAATGGGGGGGCGTGAGACCCAGTACTTC. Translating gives CASSNQRMGGRETQYF.

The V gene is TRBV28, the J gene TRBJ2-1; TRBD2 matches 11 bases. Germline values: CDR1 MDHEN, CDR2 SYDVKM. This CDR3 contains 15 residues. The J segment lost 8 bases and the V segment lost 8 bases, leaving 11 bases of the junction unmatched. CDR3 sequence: CASRLLAGVIDEQFF. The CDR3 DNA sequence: TGTGCCAGCCGGCTACTAGCGGGAGTTATCGATGAGCAGTTCTTC.

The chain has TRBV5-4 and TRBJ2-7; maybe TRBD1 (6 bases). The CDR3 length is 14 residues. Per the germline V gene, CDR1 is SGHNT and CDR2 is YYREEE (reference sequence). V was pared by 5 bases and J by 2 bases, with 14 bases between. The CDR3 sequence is CASRERDNPYEQYF. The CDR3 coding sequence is TGTGCCAGCAGAGAACGGGACAACCCCTACGAGCAGTACTTC.

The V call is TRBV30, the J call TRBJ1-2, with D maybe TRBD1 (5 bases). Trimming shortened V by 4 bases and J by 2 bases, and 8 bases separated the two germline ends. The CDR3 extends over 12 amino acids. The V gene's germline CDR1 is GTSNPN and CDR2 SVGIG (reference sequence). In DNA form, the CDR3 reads TGTGCCTGGATAGGACACAACTATGGCTACACCTTC. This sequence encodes CAWIGHNYGYTF.

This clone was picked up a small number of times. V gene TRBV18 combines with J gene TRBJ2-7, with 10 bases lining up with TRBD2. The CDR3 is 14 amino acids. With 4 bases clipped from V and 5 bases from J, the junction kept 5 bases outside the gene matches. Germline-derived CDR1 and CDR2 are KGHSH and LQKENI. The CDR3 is CASSQTSGWNEQYF. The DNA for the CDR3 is TGTGCCAGCTCACAGACTAGCGGGTGGAACGAGCAGTACTTC.

The chain's CDR3 is CASNQGGIEQYF. The CDR3 DNA is TGTGCCAGTAACCAGGGGGGTATCGAGCAGTACTTC. This chain uses TRBV6-1 with TRBJ2-7; TRBD1 might be the D (7 bases). Trimming pared 9 bases from V and 6 bases from J, leaving 15 bases between. The CDR3 consists of 12 residues. The germline V gene encodes CDR1 MNHNS and CDR2 SASEGT.

The CDR3, as DNA: TGTGCCAGCAGCCTTCGAACAGGGGAGACCCAGTACTTC. This encodes CASSLRTGETQYF. The chain recombines TRBV9 with TRBJ2-5; a possible D gene is TRBD1 (6 bases). Trimming took 4 bases from V and 5 from J, leaving 12 bases between them. This CDR3 comprises 13 residues. Germline-derived CDR1 and CDR2 are SGDLS and YYNGEE.

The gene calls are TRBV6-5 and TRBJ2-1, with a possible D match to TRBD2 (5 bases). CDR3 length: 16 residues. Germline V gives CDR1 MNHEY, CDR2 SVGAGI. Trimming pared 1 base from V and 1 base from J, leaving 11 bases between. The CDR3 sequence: CASSYFGSVSYNEQFF. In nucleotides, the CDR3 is TGTGCCAGCAGTTACTTTGGGAGTGTATCCTACAATGAGCAGTTCTTC.

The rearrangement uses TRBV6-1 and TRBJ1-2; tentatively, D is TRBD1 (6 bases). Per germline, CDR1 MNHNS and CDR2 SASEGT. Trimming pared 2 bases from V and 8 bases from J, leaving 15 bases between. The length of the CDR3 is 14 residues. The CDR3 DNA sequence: TGTGCCAGCAGTGAATCTGGCAGGGGTGAAGGCTACACCTTC. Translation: CASSESGRGEGYTF.

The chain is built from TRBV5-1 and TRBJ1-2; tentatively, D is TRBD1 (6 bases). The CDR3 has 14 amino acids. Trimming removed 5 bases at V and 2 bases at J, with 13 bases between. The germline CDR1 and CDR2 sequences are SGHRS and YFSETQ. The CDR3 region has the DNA TGCGCCAGCAGTAGAGCAGGACAGAACTATGGCTACACCTTC. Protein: CASSRAGQNYGYTF.

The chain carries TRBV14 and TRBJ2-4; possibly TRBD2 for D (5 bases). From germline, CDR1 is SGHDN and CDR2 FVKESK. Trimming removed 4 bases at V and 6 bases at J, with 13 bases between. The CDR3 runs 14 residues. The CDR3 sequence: CASSPTSPRNIQYF. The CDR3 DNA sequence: TGTGCCAGCAGCCCTACTAGTCCTAGAAACATTCAGTACTTC.

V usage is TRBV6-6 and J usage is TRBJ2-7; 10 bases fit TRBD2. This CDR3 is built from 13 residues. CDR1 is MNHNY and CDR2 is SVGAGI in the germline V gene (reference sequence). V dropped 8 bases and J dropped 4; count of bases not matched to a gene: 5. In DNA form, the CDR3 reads TGTGCCAGCGCTAGCGGGAGTGGGTACGAGCAGTACTTC. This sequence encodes CASASGSGYEQYF.

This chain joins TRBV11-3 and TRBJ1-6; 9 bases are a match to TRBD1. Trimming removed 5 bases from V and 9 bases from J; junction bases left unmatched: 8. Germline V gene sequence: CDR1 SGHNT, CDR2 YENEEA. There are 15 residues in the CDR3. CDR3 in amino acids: CASSLSGQGGSPLHF. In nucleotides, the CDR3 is TGTGCCAGCAGCCTATCGGGACAGGGCGGTTCACCCCTCCACTTT. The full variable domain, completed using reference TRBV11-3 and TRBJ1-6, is EAGVVQSPRYKIIEKKQPVAFWCNPISGHNTLYWYLQNLGQGPELLIRYENEEAVDDSQLPKDRFSAERLKGVDSTLKIQPAELGDSAVYLCASSLSGQGGSPLHFGNGTRLTVT.

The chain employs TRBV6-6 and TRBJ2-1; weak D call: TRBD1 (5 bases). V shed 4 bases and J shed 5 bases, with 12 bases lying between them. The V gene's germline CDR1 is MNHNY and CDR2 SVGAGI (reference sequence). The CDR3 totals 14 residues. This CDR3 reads CASSWTTQHNEQFF. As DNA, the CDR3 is TGTGCCAGCAGTTGGACAACCCAACACAATGAGCAGTTCTTC.

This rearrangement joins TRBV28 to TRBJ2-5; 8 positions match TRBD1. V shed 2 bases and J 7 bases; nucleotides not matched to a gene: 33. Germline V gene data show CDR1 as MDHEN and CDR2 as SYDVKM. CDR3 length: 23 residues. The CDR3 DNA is TGTGCCAGCAGTTTACCTCTCGGACAGGGTGGTCGGGTTCCTTTAGATAGCCGTGGGACCCAGTACTTC. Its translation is CASSLPLGQGGRVPLDSRGTQYF.

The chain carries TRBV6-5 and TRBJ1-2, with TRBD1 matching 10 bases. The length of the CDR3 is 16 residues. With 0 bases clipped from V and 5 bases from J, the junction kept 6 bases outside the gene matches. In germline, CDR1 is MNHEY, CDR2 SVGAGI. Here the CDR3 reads CASSYSRGQGRYGYTF. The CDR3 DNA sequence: TGTGCCAGCAGTTACTCTAGGGGACAGGGGCGTTATGGCTACACCTTC.

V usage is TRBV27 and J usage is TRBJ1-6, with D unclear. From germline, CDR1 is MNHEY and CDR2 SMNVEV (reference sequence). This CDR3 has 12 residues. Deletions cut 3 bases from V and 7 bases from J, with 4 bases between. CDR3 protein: CASSLRNSPLHF. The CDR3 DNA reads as TGTGCCAGCAGTTTGAGGAATTCACCCCTCCACTTT.

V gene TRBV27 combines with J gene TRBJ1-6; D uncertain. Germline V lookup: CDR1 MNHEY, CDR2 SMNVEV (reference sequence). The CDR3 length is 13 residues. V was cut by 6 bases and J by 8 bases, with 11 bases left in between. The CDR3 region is CASRKGGHSPLHF. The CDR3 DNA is TGTGCCAGCAGGAAGGGAGGCCATTCACCCCTCCACTTT.

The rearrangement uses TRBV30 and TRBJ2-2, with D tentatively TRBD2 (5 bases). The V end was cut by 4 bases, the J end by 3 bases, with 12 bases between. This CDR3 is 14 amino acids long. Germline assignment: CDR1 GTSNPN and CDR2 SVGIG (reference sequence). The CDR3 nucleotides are TGTGCCTGGACCACTAGATTCGACACCGGGGAGCTGTTTTTT. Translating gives CAWTTRFDTGELFF.